One sample yielded the 23 T cell receptor beta chains listed below, sequenced in a study of CD8 T cells in Susac syndrome. Random hexamers served to reverse transcribe roughly 0.45 to 1 ug RNA. TCRdb reprocessed the immunoSEQ multiplex PCR reads via MiXCR and lists one record per CDR3 protein. The sample has around 45,000 distinct CDR3 sequences, 85% to 95% seen once. Sequencing was carried out using CD8+ T cells from PBMCs. The receptor source for this set is a human donor in good health.

This clonotype was counted between two and nine times. The chain couples TRBV23-1 to TRBJ2-7, with 9 bases identical to TRBD1. TRBV23-1 counts as an open reading frame of uncertain function. The trim removed 2 bases at V and 8 bases at J, leaving 37 bases unmatched. This CDR3 region has 24 residues. The CDR3 loop is CASSQTSRVPGQGLLPCGTAKQYF. The CDR3 DNA follows: TGCGCCAGCAGTCAAACATCTCGGGTCCCGGGACAGGGCCTCCTTCCCTGCGGTACGGCGAAGCAGTACTTC.

This chain uses TRBV7-8 with TRBJ2-1, with D possibly matching TRBD2 (6 bases). Germline loops: CDR1 SGHVS, CDR2 FQNEAQ. The CDR3 length is 16 residues. The V gene lost 5 bases and the J gene lost 0 bases, with 14 bases spanning the gap. CDR3 in DNA: TGTGCCAGCAGCCCCCGGGACGGGAGCTCCTACAATGAGCAGTTCTTC. Its translation is CASSPRDGSSYNEQFF.

J is TRBJ2-7 and V is TRBV7-8; D is unresolved. The V gene's germline CDR1 is SGHVS and CDR2 FQNEAQ. V lost 6 bases and J 6 bases, leaving 18 bases between the germline ends. The CDR3 is made up of 14 amino acids. The DNA for the CDR3 is TGTGCCAGCAGTCCCACGGCTAGAATCACCGAGCAGTACTTC. This translates into CASSPTARITEQYF.

CDR3 DNA: TGTGCCAGCAGCGTCGGACATTCCCGAACTACCTACAATGAGCAGTTCTTC. Its protein product is CASSVGHSRTTYNEQFF. The V gene is TRBV9, the J gene TRBJ2-1, with TRBD1 as a possible D gene (5 bases). The CDR3 is 17 residues long. Trimming removed 2 bases from V and 2 bases from J, with 17 bases in between. Germline assignment: CDR1 SGDLS and CDR2 YYNGEE.

The V call is TRBV5-6, the J call TRBJ1-4, with 11 bases lining up with TRBD1. CDR1 SGHDT and CDR2 YYEEEE come from the germline V gene. This CDR3 has 14 residues. V lost 3 bases and J lost 8; bases outside the gene matches: 3. The CDR3 sequence is CASSWDRGNEKLFF. The DNA of the CDR3 is TGTGCCAGCAGCTGGGACAGGGGGAACGAAAAACTGTTTTTT.

This clonotype has a single count. This chain links TRBV7-9 with TRBJ2-1, with a possible D match to TRBD1 (7 bases). V was shortened by 3 bases and J by 8 bases, with 8 bases between the two germline ends. Germline CDR1 reads SEHNR; CDR2 reads FQNEAQ (reference sequence). The CDR3 is made up of 12 amino acids. Here the CDR3 reads CASSFRGDEQFF. The CDR3 coding sequence is TGTGCCAGCAGCTTCAGGGGGGATGAGCAGTTCTTC.

This sequence joins TRBV4-3 and TRBJ2-1; 10 nucleotides align to TRBD2. The germline CDR1 and CDR2 sequences are LGHNA and YSLEER. After removal of 1 base from V and 2 bases from J, the junction contained 5 bases not matched to a gene. The CDR3 contains 17 residues. The CDR3 sequence: CASSQVSGRTTYNEQFF. CDR3 DNA sequence: TGCGCCAGCAGCCAAGTTAGCGGGAGGACCACCTACAATGAGCAGTTCTTC.

The chain has TRBV2 and TRBJ2-1; 9 nucleotides line up with TRBD2. This CDR3 comprises 15 residues. Germline loops: CDR1 SNHLY, CDR2 FYNNEI. V lost 5 bases to trimming and J lost 6 bases; unmatched junction nucleotides: 8. CDR3 protein: CASSISGRRVNEQFF. The CDR3 nucleotides read TGTGCCAGCAGTATCAGCGGGAGGAGGGTCAATGAGCAGTTCTTC.

The chain has TRBV27 and TRBJ2-1; no firm D call. CDR3 size: 14 residues. Trimming shortened V by 0 bases and J by 9 bases, and 12 bases separated the two germline ends. Per the germline V gene, CDR1 is MNHEY and CDR2 is SMNVEV (reference sequence). CDR3 in amino acids: CASSLSLGRSEQFF. CDR3 DNA sequence: TGTGCCAGCAGTTTATCGCTAGGGCGGTCTGAGCAGTTCTTC.

The chain employs TRBV4-1 and TRBJ2-7, with D perhaps TRBD1 or TRBD2 (5 bases each). The CDR3 contains 14 residues. The germline V gene encodes CDR1 MGHRA and CDR2 YSYEKL. V shed 4 bases and J shed 6 bases, with 16 bases lying between them. CDR3 region: CASSRTGTAFEQYF. CDR3 DNA: TGCGCCAGCAGCCGAACCGGGACCGCTTTCGAGCAGTACTTC.

This chain links TRBV30 with TRBJ1-1; D remains unclear. The CDR3 sequence is 13 residues long. Trimming stripped 2 bases from V and 2 bases from J, with 9 bases between. The germline V gene encodes CDR1 GTSNPN and CDR2 SVGIG (reference sequence). The CDR3 bases are TGTGCCTGGAGTTACGATATCAACACTGAAGCTTTCTTT. Amino acids: CAWSYDINTEAFF.

The chain is built from TRBV7-9 and TRBJ2-7; 8 nucleotides line up with TRBD1. Germline V lookup: CDR1 SEHNR, CDR2 FQNEAQ (reference sequence). V was clipped by 0 bases and J by 3 bases; unmatched bases: 7. CDR3 length: 16 residues. Written as DNA, the CDR3 is TGTGCCAGCAGCTTAGCCTCAGGGGGCTATGACTACGAGCAGTACTTC. Its protein product is CASSLASGGYDYEQYF.

The chain links TRBV27 to TRBJ2-1; perhaps D is TRBD1 or TRBD2 (6 bases each). The V end was cut by 7 bases, the J end by 6 bases, with 13 bases between. The CDR3 runs 13 residues. The V gene's germline CDR1 is MNHEY and CDR2 SMNVEV (reference sequence). CDR3 in DNA: TGTGCCAGCATGTACGGAGGGGGCAATGAGCAGTTCTTC. As protein: CASMYGGGNEQFF.

The chain employs TRBV7-9 and TRBJ2-7, with D tentatively TRBD2 (5 bases). V was pared by 5 bases and J by 0 bases, with 11 bases between. The V gene's germline CDR1 is SEHNR and CDR2 FQNEAQ (reference sequence). The length of the CDR3 is 14 residues. The CDR3: CASSLGLVSYEQYF. For the CDR3, the DNA is TGTGCCAGCAGCCTCGGACTCGTCTCCTACGAGCAGTACTTC.

The CDR3 region is CASRGNSYEQYF. The CDR3 region has the DNA TGTGCCAGCAGAGGGAACTCCTACGAGCAGTACTTC. The chain is built from TRBV7-2 and TRBJ2-7; D uncertain. The CDR3 covers 12 residues. Trimming pared 6 bases from V and 0 bases from J, leaving 6 bases between. Germline values: CDR1 SGHTA, CDR2 FQGNSA.

V and J are TRBV5-5 and TRBJ2-1; 8 bases align to TRBD2. The CDR3 runs to 14 residues. Trimming removed 4 bases from V and 8 bases from J; junction bases left unmatched: 8. Germline CDR1 and CDR2: SGHKS and YYEKEE (reference sequence). This CDR3 is CASSHGLAADEQFF. The CDR3 nucleotides are TGTGCCAGCAGCCACGGACTAGCCGCCGATGAGCAGTTCTTC. The complete variable domain, with remaining parts taken from reference TRBV5-5 and TRBJ2-1, reads DAGVTQSPTHLIKTRGQQVTLRCSPISGHKSVSWYQQVLGQGPQFIFQYYEKEERGRGNFPDRFSARQFPNYSSELNVNALLLGDSALYLCASSHGLAADEQFFGPGTRLTVL.

The V and J genes are TRBV7-2 and TRBJ2-2; D ambiguous. The CDR3 contains 15 residues. Trimming took off 4 bases at V and 1 base at J, with 10 bases between the two ends. Per the germline V gene, CDR1 is SGHTA and CDR2 is FQGNSA. The CDR3 DNA reads TGTGCCAGCAGCTCCCTAATGATGAACACCGGGGAGCTGTTTTTT. Its protein is CASSSLMMNTGELFF.

This sequence joins TRBV6-6 and TRBJ1-4, with 8 bases aligning to TRBD1. This CDR3 is 16 amino acids long. The junction had 9 bases not matched to a gene; V was cut back by 4 bases and J by 5 bases. Germline CDR1 MNHNY, CDR2 SVGAGI (reference sequence). CDR3 sequence reads: CASSFGTGVGNEKLFF. Here the CDR3 DNA reads TGTGCCAGCAGTTTCGGGACAGGAGTGGGGAATGAAAAACTGTTTTTT.

This chain uses TRBV16 with TRBJ1-1; D gene uncertain. Between the trimmed V and J ends, which lost 1 base and 1 base, there was a span of 7 bases. From germline, CDR1 is KGHSY and CDR2 FQNENV. This CDR3 has 14 residues. The CDR3 DNA is TGTGCCAGCAGCCAATATTCTGAGAACACTGAAGCTTTCTTT. Encoded protein: CASSQYSENTEAFF. Together with reference TRBV16 and TRBJ1-1, the CDR3 gives the full variable domain: GEEVAQTPKHLVRGEGQKAKLYCAPIKGHSYVFWYQQVLKNEFKFLISFQNENVFDETGMPKERFSAKCLPNSPCSLEIQATKLEDSAVYFCASSQYSENTEAFFGQGTRLTVV.

The chain employs TRBV29-1 and TRBJ2-5, with unresolved D. Germline lookup yields CDR1 SQVTM and CDR2 ANQGSEA. With 4 bases removed from V and 2 bases from J, the gap between germline ends came to 11 bases. The CDR3 totals 13 residues. In nucleotides, the CDR3 is TGCAGCGTTGTCCGCGACACACAAGAGACCCAGTACTTC. It translates to CSVVRDTQETQYF.

CDR3 DNA sequence: TGTGCCAGCAGGTACAGGGGGCAGGCCTACGAGCAGTACTTC. Its translation is CASRYRGQAYEQYF. The J gene is TRBJ2-7, the V gene TRBV6-6, with 9 positions matching TRBD1. The length of the CDR3 is 14 residues. The V gene end was trimmed by 6 bases and the J gene end by 2 bases; junction bases not matched to a gene: 5. Germline CDR1 is MNHNY and CDR2 is SVGAGI (reference sequence).

The V and J genes are TRBV3-1 and TRBJ2-1; TRBD1 matches at 7 bases. The CDR3 runs 16 residues. Germline CDR1 is LGHDT and CDR2 is YNNKEL (reference sequence). V gave up 0 bases and J gave up 1 base; unmatched junction bases: 3. CDR3 region: CASSQEVRGSYNEQFF. The CDR3 DNA reads TGTGCCAGCAGCCAAGAAGTCAGGGGGTCCTACAATGAGCAGTTCTTC.

The chain joins TRBV19 to TRBJ2-7; possible D gene TRBD1, 6 bases. This CDR3 comprises 14 residues. Germline V gives CDR1 LNHDA, CDR2 SQIVND (reference sequence). Trimming removed 6 bases at V and 0 bases at J, with 12 bases between. DNA for the CDR3: TGTGCCAGTAGCCACAGGGCACTCTCCTACGAGCAGTACTTC. It is translated as CASSHRALSYEQYF.